This T cell receptor (beta chain) was recovered during a study of blood T cell repertoires in COVID-19. Study context: Sample material is recorded as cDNA or gDNA derived from T cells, B-cell-depleted T cells, or PBMCs.

In the original analysis: Estimated nucleated cell counts came from reference gene primer amplification. The table came from immunoSEQ multiplex PCR; TCRdb's copy has only in-frame clones and leaves some out. The V and J calls and clone size were taken over from that table, and D and trimming were inferred from the DNA. This table has fewer than 100,000 clones, 86% appearing once. Germline V gene lookup returns CDR1 LGHDT and CDR2 YNNKEL (reference sequence). J gave up 12 bases and V 4 bases, and 7 bases lay outside the gene matches. CDR3 length equals 14 residues. The TCR originated in a man in his sixties with acute or convalescent COVID-19. The chain uses TRBV3-1 (or the pseudogene TRBV3-2) and TRBJ2-1; 12 bases match TRBD1. The sequencing input was peripheral blood. The CDR3 protein is CASSPGTGGEGQFF. The CDR3 nucleotides read TGTGCCAGCAGCCCCGGGACAGGGGGCGAAGGGCAGTTCTTC.